The 20 T cell receptor beta chains below all came from one sample that was sequenced in a study of cytomegalovirus exposure and HLA in healthy donors. The PCR was carried out with 60 Vbeta primers and 13 Jbeta primers. Sequenced by immunoSEQ multiplex PCR; TCRdb stores in-frame clones only, minus some. The table includes around 110,000 clones, around 80% detected once. Input material: PBMCs. Receptor source: a man in his thirties or forties in good health and CMV-seropositive.

V gene TRBV14 combines with J gene TRBJ1-1; TRBD1 aligns across 8 bases. Looked up from germline, CDR1 is SGHDN and CDR2 is FVKESK. Trimming at V came to 7 bases and at J to 7 bases, leaving 2 bases not matched to a gene. This CDR3 comprises 11 residues. The CDR3 DNA reads TGTGCCAGCACGGACAGGGTTGAAGCTTTCTTT. Its translation: CASTDRVEAFF. Full variable domain (outside the CDR3, taken from reference TRBV14 and TRBJ1-1): EAGVTQFPSHSVIEKGQTVTLRCDPISGHDNLYWYRRVMGKEIKFLLHFVKESKQDESGMPNNRFLAERTGGTYSTLKVQPAELEDSGVYFCASTDRVEAFFGQGTRLTVV.

This chain connects TRBV2 to TRBJ2-7; 7 bases map to TRBD1. This CDR3 contains 14 residues. The J segment lost 2 bases and the V segment lost 4 bases, leaving 5 bases of the junction unmatched. Germline CDR1 reads SNHLY; CDR2 reads FYNNEI. The CDR3 bases are TGTGCCAGCAGTGGATCTACAGGGGCCTACGAGCAGTACGTC. Protein sequence: CASSGSTGAYEQYV.

In this sample, this clone turned up once. The gene calls are TRBV4-2 and TRBJ2-5; TRBD2 is a possible D gene (6 bases). CDR1 LGHNA and CDR2 YNFKEQ come from the germline V gene. This CDR3 has 14 residues. Between the trimmed V and J ends, which lost 4 bases and 1 base, there was a span of 10 bases. CDR3 nucleotide sequence: TGTGCCAGCAGCCTGGCGGGGCCCCAAGAGACCCAGTACTTC. This encodes CASSLAGPQETQYF.

The chain recombines TRBV5-1 with TRBJ2-5, with D possibly TRBD1 on 6 matching bases. The CDR3 runs 13 residues. The ends were cut back, 4 bases at V and 2 bases at J, with 9 bases in the middle. Per the germline V gene, CDR1 is SGHRS and CDR2 is YFSETQ. CDR3 DNA: TGCGCCAGCAGCCCCAGGGGTCAAGAGACCCAGTACTTC. It translates to CASSPRGQETQYF.

The V gene is TRBV10-3, the J gene TRBJ2-1, with 16 bases matching TRBD2. The CDR3 is 16 amino acids. Germline V gene sequence: CDR1 ENHRY, CDR2 SYGVKD. J gave up 9 bases and V 5 bases, and 7 bases lay outside the gene matches. CDR3 DNA: TGTGCCATCAGTCAATCAGGGACTAGCGGGAGGGGTGAGCAGTTCTTC. The encoded protein is CAISQSGTSGRGEQFF.

In its sample, this clone was seen a few times. The rearrangement joins TRBV5-6 to TRBJ2-7, with 8 positions matching TRBD2. This CDR3 has 13 residues. The germline V gene has CDR1 SGHDT and CDR2 YYEEEE. V lost 7 bases to trimming and J lost 3 bases; unmatched junction nucleotides: 6. The CDR3 here is CASPTGGNYEQYV. In DNA form, the CDR3 reads TGTGCCAGCCCAACGGGGGGGAACTACGAGCAGTACGTC.

V is TRBV19 and J is TRBJ1-2, with D tentatively TRBD1 (6 bases). V lost 6 bases and J 7 bases, leaving 12 bases between the germline ends. In germline, CDR1 is LNHDA, CDR2 SQIVND (reference sequence). The CDR3 is 12 residues long. CDR3 in DNA: TGTGCCAGTAGAGACCGACAGGCTGGCTACACCTTC. Residues: CASRDRQAGYTF.

This clone was counted a few times. This rearrangement joins TRBV6-5 to TRBJ1-1; D is undetermined. This CDR3 spans 11 amino acids. Trimming took off 7 bases at V and 7 bases at J, with 10 bases between the two ends. Germline assignment: CDR1 MNHEY and CDR2 SVGAGI. CDR3 coding DNA: TGTGCCAGCACCATCGAGGGTGAAGCTTTCTTT. Its protein product is CASTIEGEAFF.

The chain has TRBV9 and TRBJ2-5; 10 bases line up with TRBD2. CDR1 SGDLS and CDR2 YYNGEE come from the germline V gene. There are 17 residues in the CDR3. The ends lost 0 bases at V and 1 base at J; junction bases unmatched: 6. The DNA for the CDR3 is TGTGCCAGCAGCGTAGGAGCGGGGGGGGCCCTCCAAGAGACCCAGTACTTC. It codes for CASSVGAGGALQETQYF. The variable domain in full, completed from reference TRBV9 and TRBJ2-5, reads DSGVTQTPKHLITATGQRVTLRCSPRSGDLSVYWYQQSLDQGLQFLIQYYNGEERAKGNILERFSAQQFPDLHSELNLSSLELGDSALYFCASSVGAGGALQETQYFGPGTRLLVL.

The rearrangement joins TRBV7-9 to TRBJ1-2; possible D gene TRBD1, 5 bases. The ends were cut back, 4 bases at V and 7 bases at J, with 13 bases in the middle. From germline, CDR1 is SEHNR and CDR2 FQNEAQ (reference sequence). CDR3 length: 13 amino acids. The CDR3 loop reads CASSSRLRGGYTF. The CDR3 nucleotides read TGTGCCAGCAGCTCCCGATTAAGGGGTGGCTACACCTTC.

The genes are TRBV5-1 and TRBJ2-1, with 9 bases lining up with TRBD2. In germline, CDR1 is SGHRS, CDR2 YFSETQ. The ends lost 7 bases at V and 9 bases at J; junction bases unmatched: 11. This CDR3 has 14 amino acids. The CDR3 loop is CASFVVAGAAEQFF. DNA of the CDR3: TGCGCCAGCTTCGTGGTAGCGGGAGCGGCTGAGCAGTTCTTC.

J is TRBJ2-3 and V is TRBV14; the match to TRBD1 covers 9 bases. The CDR3 runs 20 residues. V dropped 1 base and J dropped 3; count of bases not matched to a gene: 17. Germline V gives CDR1 SGHDN, CDR2 FVKESK. CDR3 in amino acids: CASSQAWPSWTGAVTDTQYF. CDR3 in DNA: TGTGCCAGCAGCCAAGCTTGGCCCTCTTGGACAGGGGCGGTGACAGATACGCAGTATTTT.

This chain links TRBV7-2 with TRBJ2-3, with 7 bases fitting TRBD2. Germline-derived CDR1 and CDR2 are SGHTA and FQGNSA. The trim removed 0 bases at V and 6 bases at J, leaving 6 bases unmatched. The length of the CDR3 is 15 residues. CDR3 sequence reads: CASSLAGGPADTQYF. The CDR3 nucleotides read TGTGCCAGCAGCTTAGCGGGAGGGCCAGCGGATACGCAGTATTTT.

The chain recombines TRBV27 with TRBJ1-1; no definite D call. Germline V lookup: CDR1 MNHEY, CDR2 SMNVEV (reference sequence). The CDR3 runs to 16 residues. Trimming shortened V by 3 bases and J by 0 bases, and 14 bases separated the two germline ends. The CDR3 sequence is CASSFGAGYMNTEAFF. The CDR3 bases are TGTGCCAGCAGTTTTGGTGCAGGCTATATGAACACTGAAGCTTTCTTT.

The rearrangement links TRBV5-5 to TRBJ2-7; D is unresolved. The CDR3 spans 13 residues. Germline CDR1 and CDR2: SGHKS and YYEKEE (reference sequence). The V end lost 2 bases, the J end lost 4 bases, and 10 bases lay between the germline ends. The DNA for the CDR3 is TGTGCCAGCAGCTTATCTTCAGGTTACGAGCAGTACGTC. Its translation: CASSLSSGYEQYV.

CDR3 sequence reads: CASSSWTGGFKDTEAFF. The CDR3 coding sequence is TGCGCCAGCAGCTCTTGGACAGGGGGCTTTAAGGACACTGAAGCTTTCTTT. The chain carries TRBV5-1 and TRBJ1-1; 11 bases are a match to TRBD1. This CDR3 is built from 17 residues. Germline V gives CDR1 SGHRS, CDR2 YFSETQ. Losses at the gene ends were 3 bases for V and 3 bases for J; bases not matched to a gene: 10.

The chain links TRBV6-5 to TRBJ2-2; D unresolved. The CDR3 has 13 amino acids. The germline V and J ends were trimmed by 4 bases and 3 bases, with 6 bases remaining between them. CDR1 is MNHEY, CDR2 SVGAGI, per germline. This CDR3 reads CASSSDYTGELFF. In nucleotides, the CDR3 is TGTGCCAGCAGTTCAGACTACACCGGGGAGCTGTTTTTT.

This clone was detected only once. The rearrangement links TRBV10-3 to TRBJ2-7; TRBD1 agrees at 9 bases. J was trimmed by 3 bases and V by 6 bases; bases with no gene match: 18. Germline loops: CDR1 ENHRY, CDR2 SYGVKD. The CDR3 has 18 amino acids. The CDR3 nucleotides are TGTGCCATCAGAGGTGGGACAGGGATTGGGGCAGGTCTCTACGAGCAGTACTTC. Protein product: CAIRGGTGIGAGLYEQYF.

This chain links TRBV4-1 with TRBJ2-4, with a weak D call TRBD2 (6 bases). CDR1 is MGHRA and CDR2 is YSYEKL in the germline V gene. The V end was cut by 4 bases, the J end by 0 bases, with 13 bases between. This CDR3 has 16 amino acids. Here the CDR3 DNA reads TGCGCCAGCAGCCCATTGGGGCGGGGAGCCAAAAACATTCAGTACTTC. It is translated as CASSPLGRGAKNIQYF.

This chain connects TRBV5-4 to TRBJ2-5, with a tentative D call TRBD1 (6 bases). The DNA matches TRBJ2-7 better at its end, which makes the J call doubtful. Germline assignment: CDR1 SGHNT and CDR2 YYREEE (reference sequence). This CDR3 comprises 13 residues. This CDR3 reads CASSLLDSYEQYF. The CDR3 bases are TGTGCCAGCAGCTTGTTGGACAGCTACGAGCAGTACTTC.